Listed here are 17 T cell receptor beta chains from one sample, sequenced in a study of CD8+ T cells in alopecia areata. The sequencing template was cDNA reverse transcribed from extracted RNA. TCRdb keeps only in-frame clones here, not all; method: immunoSEQ multiplex PCR. The sample yields hundreds of thousands of clones, 50% to 75% seen once. Described treatment: oral pan-JAK inhibitor, 5-10 mg twice daily. The sequencing here drew on CD4+ T cells sorted from blood, taken at roughly week 52, from a patient treated with tofacitinib. The receptors derive from a human donor with alopecia areata.

CDR3: CASTLDRAQGYTF. The CDR3 nucleotides read TGTGCCAGCACCTTAGACAGGGCCCAAGGCTACACCTTC. The chain has TRBV5-6 and TRBJ1-2, with 7 positions matching TRBD1. V shed 6 bases and J 8 bases; nucleotides not matched to a gene: 10. Per germline, CDR1 SGHDT and CDR2 YYEEEE. The CDR3 is made up of 13 amino acids.

This clone was detected once. This chain joins TRBV7-2 and TRBJ2-1; TRBD2 is a possible D gene (5 bases). V lost 5 bases and J lost 1, with 15 bases in between. Germline V gives CDR1 SGHTA, CDR2 FQGNSA. The CDR3 has 16 amino acids. The chain's CDR3 is CASSGERFVSYNEQFF. DNA for the CDR3: TGTGCCAGCAGCGGGGAGCGGTTCGTGTCCTACAATGAGCAGTTCTTC.

This clone was seen once. The chain employs TRBV2 and TRBJ2-3, with 12 nucleotides matching TRBD2. Trimming cost V 10 bases and J 1 base; bases outside gene matches: 3. The CDR3 is 14 amino acids. Looked up from germline, CDR1 is SNHLY and CDR2 is FYNNEI. CDR3 region: CATRTSGGTDTQYF. The CDR3 coding sequence is TGTGCCACCCGGACTAGCGGGGGCACAGATACGCAGTATTTT.

This sequence joins TRBV5-4 and TRBJ2-7; no clear D gene. Trimming pared 0 bases from V and 0 bases from J, leaving 10 bases between. The CDR3 is 15 residues long. Germline V gene data show CDR1 as SGHNT and CDR2 as YYREEE (reference sequence). Here the CDR3 DNA reads TGTGCCAGCAGCTTGGTTGGGCGTAGCTCCTACGAGCAGTACTTC. Protein product: CASSLVGRSSYEQYF.

This clone has a handful of counts. The V call is TRBV27, the J call TRBJ2-5; D is undetermined. The CDR3 sequence is 14 residues long. Germline values: CDR1 MNHEY, CDR2 SMNVEV (reference sequence). The V end lost 1 base, the J end lost 1 base, and 7 bases lay between the germline ends. The CDR3 sequence is CASSLFRAQETQYF. Here the CDR3 DNA reads TGTGCCAGCAGTTTATTCCGAGCCCAAGAGACCCAGTACTTC.

The chain links TRBV6-5 to TRBJ1-6; a weak D match, TRBD1 (6 bases). This CDR3 region has 12 residues. Germline V gene sequence: CDR1 MNHEY, CDR2 SVGAGI. Trimming left V 6 bases short and J 8 bases short, with 8 bases between. The chain's CDR3 is CASRTGDSPLHF. The CDR3 nucleotides are TGTGCCAGCAGGACAGGCGATTCACCCCTCCACTTT.

The gene calls are TRBV5-1 and TRBJ1-1; 9 nucleotides match TRBD1. CDR1 and CDR2 (germline): SGHRS, YFSETQ. The CDR3 runs 13 residues. The junction had 3 bases not matched to a gene; V was cut back by 5 bases and J by 4 bases. In DNA, the CDR3 is TGCGCCAGCAGTACAGGGGGCCCCACTGAAGCTTTCTTT. Translated: CASSTGGPTEAFF.

V gene TRBV9 combines with J gene TRBJ1-2; D is uncertain. The CDR3 runs to 13 residues. The germline gives CDR1 SGDLS, CDR2 YYNGEE. V was pared by 4 bases and J by 6 bases, with 13 bases between. Here the CDR3 reads CASSQRVLDGYTF. The CDR3 coding sequence is TGTGCCAGCAGCCAAAGGGTCCTGGATGGCTACACCTTC.

This chain connects TRBV2 to TRBJ2-3, with D uncertain. CDR1 SNHLY and CDR2 FYNNEI come from the germline V gene. V was cut by 6 bases and J by 1 base, with 14 bases left in between. The CDR3 is made up of 15 amino acids. CDR3 region: CASSPSQMGTDTQYF. The CDR3 DNA reads TGTGCCAGCAGCCCAAGCCAGATGGGCACAGATACGCAGTATTTT.

V and J are TRBV5-1 and TRBJ2-7, with D uncertain. The germline gives CDR1 SGHRS, CDR2 YFSETQ. This CDR3 region has 16 residues. Trimming took off 4 bases at V and 0 bases at J, with 17 bases between the two ends. CDR3 loop: CASSRLRTASSYEQYF. DNA for the CDR3: TGCGCCAGCAGCCGCCTGCGCACAGCGAGCTCCTACGAGCAGTACTTC.

This rearrangement joins TRBV15 to TRBJ1-5, with 7 bases identical to TRBD1. The V gene end was trimmed by 5 bases and the J gene end by 11 bases; junction bases not matched to a gene: 9. CDR3 length: 13 residues. CDR1 is LNHNV, CDR2 YYDKDF, per germline (reference sequence). In DNA, the CDR3 is TGTGCCACCAGCGAGTCCTCGGGACAGTCCCAGCATTTT. Translating it yields CATSESSGQSQHF.

The V and J genes are TRBV4-1 and TRBJ1-5, with D possibly being TRBD1 (5 bases). Germline CDR1 and CDR2: MGHRA and YSYEKL. Trimming pared 0 bases from V and 5 bases from J, leaving 8 bases between. The CDR3 spans 14 residues. CDR3 in amino acids: CASSQDRADQPQHF. For the CDR3, the DNA is TGCGCCAGCAGCCAAGACAGGGCGGATCAGCCCCAGCATTTT.

The chain is built from TRBV7-2 and TRBJ2-5, with TRBD2 matching 10 bases. V lost 5 bases, J lost 1 base, and 4 bases stayed unmatched. Germline V lookup: CDR1 SGHTA, CDR2 FQGNSA. The CDR3 length is 15 residues. CDR3 sequence: CASSQQRGGQETQYF. In DNA form, the CDR3 reads TGTGCCAGCAGCCAACAGCGGGGGGGCCAAGAGACCCAGTACTTC.

This clone was picked up a small number of times. The V gene is TRBV11-1, the J gene TRBJ2-7, with a weak D call TRBD2 (6 bases). The germline V and J ends were trimmed by 3 bases and 6 bases, with 15 bases remaining between them. The CDR3 runs to 14 residues. Germline V lookup: CDR1 SGHAT, CDR2 FQDESV (reference sequence). CDR3 loop: CASSFGGISAEQYF. The CDR3 DNA sequence: TGTGCCAGCAGCTTTGGGGGGATATCTGCCGAGCAGTACTTC.

This clone was seen a handful of times. The chain recombines TRBV5-1 with TRBJ2-5; D gene uncertain. Germline assignment: CDR1 SGHRS and CDR2 YFSETQ. Trimming left V 0 bases short and J 2 bases short, with 8 bases between. CDR3 length: 14 residues. The CDR3 nucleotides read TGCGCCAGCAGCTTGGTCCCAGAACAAGAGACCCAGTACTTC. Its translation: CASSLVPEQETQYF.

This clone has just a few counts. The gene calls are TRBV29-1 and TRBJ1-2, with D possibly matching TRBD1 (6 bases). V lost 6 bases and J 6 bases, leaving 20 bases between the germline ends. Germline CDR1 is SQVTM and CDR2 is ANQGSEA. CDR3 length: 14 residues. The chain's CDR3 is CSVTSRQGYDGYTF. CDR3 DNA: TGCAGCGTCACAAGTCGGCAGGGGTACGATGGCTACACCTTC. Filled out from reference TRBV29-1 and TRBJ1-2, the complete variable domain reads SAVISQKPSRDICQRGTSLTIQCQVDSQVTMMFWYRQQPGQSLTLIATANQGSEATYESGFVIDKFPISRPNLTFSTLTVSNMSPEDSSIYLCSVTSRQGYDGYTFGSGTRLTVV.

This clone was recorded once. Other DNA sequences within the sample encode an identical CDR3. The rearrangement links TRBV30 to TRBJ1-5; D unresolved. There are 13 residues in the CDR3. Looked up from germline, CDR1 is GTSNPN and CDR2 is SVGIG (reference sequence). V dropped 1 base and J dropped 0 bases, with 4 bases sitting between them. The CDR3 loop is CAWSGYSNQPQHF. DNA of the CDR3: TGTGCCTGGAGTGGTTATAGCAATCAGCCCCAGCATTTT.